This entry features one T cell receptor (beta chain) sequence. This specimen belongs to a study of shared clonotypes between healthy human individuals. Ten immunoSEQ deep assay plates held the unsorted PBMC DNA. Produced via immunoSEQ multiplex PCR; TCRdb's table is partial and in-frame only. The sample has about 490,000 clones; around 80% are singletons. The CDR3 runs to 16 residues. The germline gives CDR1 SGDLS, CDR2 YYNGEE. Unmatched junction bases numbered 6, after V lost 3 bases and J lost 2 bases. The source is a woman aged 40-49 years in good health. Some clones in this sample may be carry-over from other donors' samples. The sequencing input was PBMCs. The J gene is TRBJ2-3, the V gene TRBV9; TRBD1 matches at 10 bases. CDR3 protein: CASSGGQGVSTDTQYF. CDR3 coding DNA: TGTGCCAGCAGCGGAGGACAGGGGGTGTCCACAGATACGCAGTATTTT.